What follows is one TCR beta chain and its context. The antigen it binds to is not known. No base quality values were provided; no much bigger clone lies one nucleotide off. Using the deep immunoSEQ assay, TCR CDR3 regions were amplified from genomic DNA by multiplex PCR. For each cell subset, the extracted genomic DNA was distributed evenly across all wells of several immunoSEQ 96-well plates, and each plate served as one replicate. For sorted subsets, about 220 ng of genomic DNA, equivalent to 25,000 to 30,000 T cell genomes, went into each replicate PCR. Purified libraries were quantified with a Qubit 3.0 fluorometer, sized on a Bioanalyzer 2100, and re-quantified with the KAPA Library Quantification kit. A separate single-read 150-cycle Illumina NextSeq 550 flow cell was used to sequence each immunoSEQ 96-well plate. The paper's processing steps were these. Because the immunoSEQ output held only junctional sequences and lacked quality scores, the filtering could not match the filtering applied to full-length reads. To assign V/J genes and CDR3, sequences were annotated against IMGT germline references using PyIR, a Python wrapper for IgBLAST v1.9. Reads were removed for weak V/J assignments (E-value above 1e-6), missing CDR3, stop codons, out-of-frame junctions, or ambiguous translated residues. V3J clonotypes were defined by identical inferred V gene, J gene, and CDR3 amino acid sequence. To compute the percentage overlap between repertoires, the number of shared unique clonotypes was divided by the size of the smaller repertoire. RTK rarefaction, the Chao1 estimator, and Recon v2.1 estimates of unobserved clonotypes were used to assess repertoire richness. Generation probabilities for all TCRbeta clonotypes obtained by the gDNA method from several donors were computed using OLGA. Drawn from immuneACCESS, this table holds only the in-frame rearrangements with V and J called that TCRdb kept. Clones are partly lost; checked studies trace under half to an unresolved V gene and leave the rest unexplained. For V, J and clone size, that table is used; D and trimming come from the DNA. This sample comprises a few million clones, 90% to 97% of them detected only once. The ten largest clones represent roughly 0.13% of the sample.

This record belongs to a study of shared clonotypes between healthy human individuals (TCRdb year 2020). Describing the broader study: Three men and a couple of women, aged 18 to 49 years, made up the cohort. Per donor, three plates each were used for CD4 naive and CD4 memory, two for CD8 naive, and one for CD8 memory. Different laboratories and diverse techniques were used to prepare libraries and sequence TCR repertoires, to increase sequencing depth and limit assay-specific biases. To estimate repertoire size and how much clonotypes are shared between individuals, the study performed deep sequencing of blood TCR repertoires from about five healthy adults. Between about 0.9 and 9 billion PBMCs per donor were obtained by leukapheresis. What the work shows at the level of the full study, not this receptor alone: The genetic and exposure-history diversity represented was limited by the small number of donors. Larger estimated clonotype richness was generally found for naive subsets than for memory subsets. Compared with non-shared clonotypes, clonotypes shared by all four sorted-subset donors had higher generation probabilities. Based on pairwise subsampling, the degree of clonotype sharing among donors was expected to be affected by sequencing depth. Rarefaction of sorted-subset datasets indicated incomplete sequencing despite the large sequencing depth. Sampling was restricted to blood, and TCR repertoires in tissues likely differ from the TCR repertoires found in blood. Sharing across several donors was observed for around 5% of naive CD4, over 3% of naive CD8, around 2.5% of memory CD4, and about 0.38% of memory CD8 clonotypes.

CDR1 and CDR2 (SNHLY, FYNNEI) derive from the germline V gene. The CDR3 measures 14 amino acids from cysteine to phenylalanine. This entry keeps only the CDR3 DNA: 42 bases, framed from base 1. A distance of 16 bases separates the germline ends of V and J, which lose 0 bases and 11 bases respectively. The donors were healthy, HIV-negative adults with no recently reported acute infections or vaccinations. All donors were Caucasian adults living in Nashville, Tennessee, USA. CD4+ T cells were enriched by magnetic negative selection; naive cells were then positively selected on CD45RA, and the negative fraction formed the memory subset. Blood was obtained by leukapheresis, after which PBMCs were separated by Ficoll-Histopaque density gradient centrifugation and cryopreserved in liquid nitrogen vapor phase. Analytical flow cytometry was used to check the purity and quantity of every magnetically sorted T cell population. Genomic DNA was isolated from each sorted fraction and quantified by UV absorbance on a Nanodrop 2000c.

Recombination connected TRBV2 to TRBJ1-1; TRBD1 could be the D gene, as 5 bases match. Source material: naive CD4+ T cells sorted from blood. The sample's cell subset or site label is to be understood as: CD45RA+ positively selected. The source of this sequence is a man aged 18-30 years in good health. The DNA is as follows: TGTGCCAGCAGTGAAGCGCGGGGGAAATTCCCCGCTTTCTTT. Its protein is CASSEARGKFPAFF.